One sample yielded the 12 T cell receptor beta chains listed below, sequenced in a study of shared clonotypes between healthy human individuals. CD45RO-negative CD8 cells positively selected for CCR7 made up the naive population, which excluded terminally differentiated effector memory CD45RA+ cells. Generated by immunoSEQ multiplex PCR, the TCRdb table keeps only in-frame clones and is missing some. The sample has over 750,000 clones, about 96% seen once. The sequenced material came from naive CD8+ T cells sorted from blood. These receptors were taken from a man under 40 in good health.

The J gene is TRBJ1-1, the V gene TRBV6-5, with no clear D. The V end was cut by 4 bases, the J end by 0 bases, with 9 bases between. Germline V gene sequence: CDR1 MNHEY, CDR2 SVGAGI. The CDR3 extends over 14 amino acids. CDR3 residues: CASSLGGMNTEAFF. DNA for the CDR3: TGTGCCAGCAGTTTAGGAGGGATGAACACTGAAGCTTTCTTT.

A single count supports this clone. The gene calls are TRBV2 and TRBJ2-1; 7 nucleotides match TRBD2. CDR1 and CDR2 from the germline V gene are SNHLY and FYNNEI. The CDR3 contains 17 residues. J gave up 0 bases and V 2 bases, and 7 bases lay outside the gene matches. This CDR3 is CASSEWVSGGSYNEQFF. The DNA for the CDR3 is TGTGCCAGCAGTGAATGGGTATCGGGGGGCTCCTACAATGAGCAGTTCTTC.

The J gene is TRBJ2-7, the V gene TRBV7-8; a weak D match, TRBD1 (6 bases). Trimming cost V 2 bases and J 5 bases, with 7 bases left between them. Germline-derived CDR1 and CDR2 are SGHVS and FQNEAQ. The CDR3 has 12 amino acids. The CDR3 bases are TGTGCCAGCAGCTTATCAGGGGACGAGCAGTACTTC. This codes for CASSLSGDEQYF.

The chain links TRBV29-1 to TRBJ1-2; 8 bases are shared with TRBD1. Trimming at V came to 7 bases and at J to 4 bases, leaving 8 bases not matched to a gene. The CDR3 runs to 13 residues. Germline V CDR1 and CDR2: SQVTM, ANQGSEA. The CDR3, as DNA: TGCAGCGCAGGACAGGGTGGAGTCTATGGCTACACCTTC. This codes for CSAGQGGVYGYTF.

This clone was observed once. The chain employs TRBV11-2 and TRBJ2-7; 7 nucleotides align to TRBD2. After removal of 2 bases from V and 0 bases from J, the junction contained 7 bases not matched to a gene. This CDR3 is built from 16 residues. Germline-derived CDR1 and CDR2 are SGHAT and FQNNGV. CDR3 bases: TGTGCCAGCAGCTTATTCCGCTGGACTAGCTCCTACGAGCAGTACTTC. Translating it yields CASSLFRWTSSYEQYF.

The genes are TRBV11-2 and TRBJ2-5; the D gene is possibly TRBD1 (5 bases). The V and J ends lost 1 base and 1 base respectively, with 19 bases between them. CDR3 size: 18 residues. CDR1 SGHAT and CDR2 FQNNGV come from the germline V gene. The chain's CDR3 is CASSLVLDQGVSQETQYF. CDR3 in DNA: TGTGCCAGCAGCTTAGTGTTGGATCAAGGGGTCAGCCAAGAGACCCAGTACTTC.

The chain employs TRBV2 and TRBJ2-1, with 7 bases identical to TRBD2. This CDR3 has 12 residues. Germline assignment: CDR1 SNHLY and CDR2 FYNNEI. The CDR3 loop is CAGGSSYNEQFF. The DNA of the CDR3 is TGTGCGGGGGGGAGCTCCTACAATGAGCAGTTCTTC.

This chain joins TRBV7-9 and TRBJ2-5; 7 positions match TRBD1. The V segment lost 5 bases and the J segment 5 bases; nucleotides outside the gene matches: 8. Germline V gene sequence: CDR1 SEHNR, CDR2 FQNEAQ (reference sequence). The CDR3 length is 14 residues. The CDR3 loop is CASSRDRSVETQYF. The CDR3 DNA reads as TGTGCCAGCAGCCGGGACAGATCAGTCGAGACCCAGTACTTC.

This clone is a singleton in its sample. V is TRBV7-6 and J is TRBJ2-7; 13 bases are a match to TRBD2. Germline V gene lookup returns CDR1 SGHVS and CDR2 FNYEAQ. V was pared by 5 bases and J by 5 bases, with 9 bases of the junction left unmatched. The CDR3 has 16 residues. The CDR3 spells CASSPSKGTSGNEQYF. The CDR3 DNA follows: TGTGCCAGCAGCCCTTCAAAAGGGACTAGCGGGAACGAGCAGTACTTC.

The rearrangement uses TRBV27 and TRBJ2-7, with 9 bases lining up with TRBD1. V dropped 6 bases and J dropped 8; count of bases not matched to a gene: 17. The CDR3 has 16 residues. CDR1 and CDR2 (germline): MNHEY, SMNVEV (reference sequence). The DNA of the CDR3 is TGTGCCAGCAGCCCCATTAGTGGACAGGGGACCCGAAAGCAGTACTTC. It is translated as CASSPISGQGTRKQYF.

The chain combines TRBV6-4 with TRBJ1-1; possible D gene TRBD1, 5 bases. The germline V and J ends were trimmed by 3 bases and 3 bases, with 14 bases remaining between them. Per the germline V gene, CDR1 is MRHNA and CDR2 is SNTAGT. The CDR3 runs 15 residues. The CDR3 DNA sequence: TGTGCCAGCAGTGAGCGGGGGGGTTACTACACTGAAGCTTTCTTT. Encoded protein: CASSERGGYYTEAFF.

This rearrangement joins TRBV7-9 to TRBJ1-3; possible D gene TRBD1, 5 bases. Looked up from germline, CDR1 is SEHNR and CDR2 is FQNEAQ (reference sequence). Trimming took 3 bases from V and 4 from J, leaving 16 bases between them. The CDR3 length is 16 residues. CDR3 nucleotide sequence: TGTGCCAGCAGCTTGACGAGCAGGGTATCGGGAAACACCATATATTTT. Its protein is CASSLTSRVSGNTIYF.